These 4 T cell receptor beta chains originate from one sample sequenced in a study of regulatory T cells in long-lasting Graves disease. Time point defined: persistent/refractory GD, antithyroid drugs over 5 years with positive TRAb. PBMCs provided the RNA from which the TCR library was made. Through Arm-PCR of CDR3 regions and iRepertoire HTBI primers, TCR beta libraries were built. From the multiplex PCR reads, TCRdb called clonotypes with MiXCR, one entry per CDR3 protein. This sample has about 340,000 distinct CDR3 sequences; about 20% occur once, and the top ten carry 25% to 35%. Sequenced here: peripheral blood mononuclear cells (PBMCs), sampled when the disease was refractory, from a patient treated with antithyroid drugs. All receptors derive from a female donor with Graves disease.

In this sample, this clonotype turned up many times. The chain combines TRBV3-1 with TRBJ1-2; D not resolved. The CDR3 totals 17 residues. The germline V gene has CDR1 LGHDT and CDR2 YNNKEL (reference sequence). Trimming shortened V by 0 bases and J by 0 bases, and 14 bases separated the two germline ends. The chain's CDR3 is CASSQDRLQLTNYGYTF. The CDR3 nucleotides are TGTGCCAGCAGCCAAGATCGGCTACAACTCACTAACTATGGCTACACCTTC.

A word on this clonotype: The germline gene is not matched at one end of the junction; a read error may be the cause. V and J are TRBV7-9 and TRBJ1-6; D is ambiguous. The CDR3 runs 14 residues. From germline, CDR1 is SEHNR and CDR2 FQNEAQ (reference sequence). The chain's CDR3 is CASSLSTYNSPLHF. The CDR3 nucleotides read TGTGCCAGCAGCCTATCTACTTATAATTCGCCCCTCCACTTT.

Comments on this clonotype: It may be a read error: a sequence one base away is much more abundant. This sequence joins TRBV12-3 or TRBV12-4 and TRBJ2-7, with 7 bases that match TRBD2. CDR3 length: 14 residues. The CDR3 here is CANSRDYRTYEQYF. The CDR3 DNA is TGTGCCAACAGTCGGGACTACCGAACCTACGAGCAGTACTTC.

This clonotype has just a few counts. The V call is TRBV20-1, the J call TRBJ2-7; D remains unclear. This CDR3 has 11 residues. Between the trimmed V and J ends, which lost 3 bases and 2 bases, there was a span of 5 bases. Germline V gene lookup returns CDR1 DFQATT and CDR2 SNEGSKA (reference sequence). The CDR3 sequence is CSASLAYEQYF. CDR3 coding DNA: TGCAGTGCTAGTCTAGCCTACGAGCAGTACTTC.